This passage covers 27 T cell receptor beta chains from one sample sequenced in a study of T cells in women clearing cervical HPV infection. Produced via immunoSEQ multiplex PCR; TCRdb's table is partial and in-frame only. Here the sample table reports 18,000 or so clones. Input material: blood buffy coat. Source of these receptors: a woman aged 18 to 75 with a cervical HPV16 infection that either progressed to CIN3+ or cleared (not recorded which).

As for this clone: The read halts 3 residues ahead of the CDR3 end, with the missing end drawn from the germline J gene. V gene TRBV12-3 or TRBV12-4 combines with J gene TRBJ2-5; 15 bases line up with TRBD2. The CDR3 covers 17 residues. V shed 5 bases, J shed 4 bases, and the junction held 8 bases outside the gene matches. CDR3 region: CASSQREGLAGGETQYF. The CDR3 DNA, read in part, is TGTGCCAGCAGTCAGCGCGAGGGACTAGCGGGGGGAGAGACC.

In regard to this clone: The read ends 3 residues early relative to the CDR3; the germline J gene fills the gap. The V and J genes are TRBV5-1 and TRBJ2-7, with D perhaps matching TRBD1 (5 bases). This CDR3 region has 17 residues. Germline CDR1 and CDR2: SGHRS and YFSETQ. V was cut by 3 bases and J by 0 bases, with 19 bases left in between. The CDR3 here is CASSWRFRATTSYEQYF. Incomplete CDR3 DNA: TGCGCCAGCAGCTGGAGATTCAGGGCAACCACCTCCTACGAG.

About this clone itself: Read coverage stops 3 residues before the CDR3 terminus; the germline J gene supplies the remainder. This chain joins TRBV11-1 and TRBJ2-7; TRBD1 or TRBD2 may be the D gene (5 bases each). The CDR3 consists of 13 residues. Between the trimmed V and J ends, which lost 6 bases and 4 bases, there was a span of 13 bases. Germline CDR1 SGHAT, CDR2 FQDESV (reference sequence). The sequenced part of the CDR3 DNA is TGTGCCAGCAGTTGGGAGAAGGGGTACGAG. Translated, it gives CASSWEKGYE. The whole CDR3 region reads CASSWEKGYEQYF.

CDR3 sequence: CASSQDSGSTQYF. The CDR3 DNA, read in part, is TGTGCCAGCAGCCAAGATTCGGGGTCGACC. The rearrangement links TRBV4-2 to TRBJ2-5; tentative D call: TRBD2 (5 bases). The read ends 3 residues early relative to the CDR3; the germline J gene fills the gap. Germline V gene lookup returns CDR1 LGHNA and CDR2 YNFKEQ. V was clipped by 0 bases and J by 7 bases, with 9 bases between them. The CDR3 is made up of 13 amino acids.

For this clone: The CDR3 end is not reached by the read, which stops 3 residues before it; the germline J gene fills it in. The chain is built from TRBV6-2 or TRBV6-3 and TRBJ1-2; TRBD1 agrees at 7 bases. Germline-derived CDR1 and CDR2 are MNHEY and SVGEGT. The V and J ends lost 3 bases and 6 bases, in that order; junction bases with no gene match: 7. This CDR3 contains 14 residues. CDR3 loop: CASSYITGADGYTF. CDR3 DNA (partial): TGTGCCAGCAGTTATATTACAGGGGCGGATGGC.

For this clone: The read finishes 3 residues shy of the CDR3 end, and the germline J gene is used to complete it. The genes are TRBV6-1 and TRBJ2-1; TRBD1 agrees at 7 bases. The CDR3 spans 15 residues. From germline, CDR1 is MNHNS and CDR2 SASEGT. The junction had 7 bases not matched to a gene; V was cut back by 1 base and J by 7 bases. The CDR3 loop is CASSEDEGAVNEQFF. CDR3 DNA (partial): TGTGCCAGCAGTGAAGATGAGGGGGCGGTAAATGAG.

To note about this clone: Read sequence stops 3 residues before the CDR3 end, and the germline J gene provides the missing end. The chain joins TRBV29-1 to TRBJ1-2; D is unclear. This CDR3 is 13 amino acids long. In germline, CDR1 is SQVTM, CDR2 ANQGSEA. The ends were cut back, 7 bases at V and 4 bases at J, with 16 bases in the middle. CDR3 DNA, as far as it was read: TGCAGCGGCCAAGGAGGGCCCGGCTATGGC. It codes for CSGQGGPGYG. The entire CDR3 protein reads CSGQGGPGYGYTF. Looking up the rest from reference TRBV29-1 and TRBJ1-2 gives the full variable domain: SAVISQKPSRDICQRGTSLTIQCQVDSQVTMMFWYRQQPGQSLTLIATANQGSEATYESGFVIDKFPISRPNLTFSTLTVSNMSPEDSSIYLCSGQGGPGYGYTFGSGTRLTVV.

Comments on this clone: The CDR3 extends 3 residues past the end of the read, so its final part is completed from the germline J gene. The chain employs TRBV5-6 and TRBJ1-1; TRBD1 matches 7 bases. V shed 1 base and J 4 bases; nucleotides not matched to a gene: 4. This CDR3 is built from 14 residues. The germline V gene encodes CDR1 SGHDT and CDR2 YYEEEE. CDR3 sequence: CASSLTGESTEAFF. The part of the CDR3 DNA that was read is TGTGCCAGCAGCTTGACAGGGGAGAGCACTGAA.

To note about this clone: The read comes to an end 3 residues before the CDR3 does, leaving the germline J gene to fill in the end. This chain connects TRBV20-1 to TRBJ2-1; a weak D match, TRBD2 (7 bases). The CDR3 contains 17 residues. Germline V lookup: CDR1 DFQATT, CDR2 SNEGSKA (reference sequence). V was pared by 5 bases and J by 5 bases, with 25 bases between. Partial CDR3 DNA: TGCAGTGCTGAAAGCAACGATGGGGGAGGGGGGGACAATGAG. This translates into CSAESNDGGGGDNE. In full, the CDR3 is CSAESNDGGGGDNEQFF.

Concerning this clone itself: The read comes to an end 3 residues before the CDR3 does, leaving the germline J gene to fill in the end. The chain employs TRBV28 and TRBJ1-2; 11 bases agree with TRBD1. Germline-derived CDR1 and CDR2 are MDHEN and SYDVKM. The J segment lost 6 bases and the V segment lost 5 bases, leaving 5 bases of the junction unmatched. The CDR3 consists of 14 residues. CDR3 DNA, as far as it was read: TGTGCCAGCAGTCCAGGGGACAGGGGGGATGGC. Translated, it gives CASSPGDRGDG. The whole CDR3 is CASSPGDRGDGYTF.

Of note for this clone: Coverage ceases 3 residues before the CDR3 finishes, and the germline J gene fills in the end. V gene TRBV19 combines with J gene TRBJ1-2, with a weak D call TRBD1 (6 bases). The germline V gene encodes CDR1 LNHDA and CDR2 SQIVND (reference sequence). The V and J ends lost 3 bases and 5 bases respectively, with 10 bases between them. The CDR3 consists of 13 residues. CDR3 bases read: TGTGCCAGTAGTATGAGTCAGGGGTATGGC. Residues: CASSMSQGYG. The whole CDR3 is CASSMSQGYGYTF.

A note on this clone: The sequenced fragment ends 3 residues before the CDR3 boundary, so the rest is inferred from the germline J gene. The chain couples TRBV3-1 (or the pseudogene TRBV3-2) to TRBJ1-2; the match to TRBD1 covers 7 bases. This CDR3 contains 16 residues. CDR1 and CDR2 from the germline V gene are LGHDT and YNNKEL (reference sequence). V dropped 0 bases and J dropped 4; count of bases not matched to a gene: 8. CDR3 in amino acids: CASSQDFGTAIYGYTF. CDR3 DNA, as far as it was read: TGTGCCAGCAGCCAAGATTTTGGGACAGCCATCTATGGC.

Concerning this clone itself: The observed sequence ends 3 residues before the CDR3 terminus, with the missing tail filled in from the germline J gene. This rearrangement joins TRBV7-9 to TRBJ2-2; TRBD1 agrees at 7 bases. V dropped 3 bases and J dropped 2; count of bases not matched to a gene: 3. Germline-derived CDR1 and CDR2 are SEHNR and FQNEAQ (reference sequence). This CDR3 has 15 residues. The CDR3 reads CASSFWTGNTGELFF. Partial CDR3 DNA: TGTGCCAGCAGCTTTTGGACAGGAAACACCGGGGAG.

As for this clone: The read gets to within 3 residues of the CDR3 end, and the germline J gene fills in the rest. The chain links TRBV28 to TRBJ1-5, with 7 bases lining up with TRBD1. Looked up from germline, CDR1 is MDHEN and CDR2 is SYDVKM. The CDR3 length is 14 residues. V lost 2 bases and J lost 6; bases outside the gene matches: 4. Incomplete CDR3 DNA: TGTGCCAGCAGTTTAGGAGGGGGCGGTCAGCCC. As protein: CASSLGGGGQP. The full CDR3 reads CASSLGGGGQPQHF.

Comments on this clone: The sequence runs out 3 residues before the end of the CDR3; the remainder is reconstructed from the germline J gene. The V and J genes are TRBV18 and TRBJ2-4; D is uncertain. The CDR3 length is 15 residues. Germline loops: CDR1 KGHSH, CDR2 LQKENI. The CDR3 DNA, read in part, is TGTGCCAGCTCACCCTACGAAAAAACCAACTATGGT. Translated: CASSPYEKTNYG. The whole CDR3 protein is CASSPYEKTNYGQYF.

Details on this clone: The CDR3 end is not reached by the read, which stops 3 residues before it; the germline J gene fills it in. The chain recombines TRBV10-3 with TRBJ2-2; D unresolved. V dropped 0 bases and J dropped 0 bases, with 14 bases sitting between them. The CDR3 length is 18 residues. Germline-derived CDR1 and CDR2 are ENHRY and SYGVKD. The sequenced part of the CDR3 DNA is TGTGCCATCAGTGAGTCGTCTACTCGGTATTCGAACACCGGGGAG. Residues: CAISESSTRYSNTGE. The full CDR3 is CAISESSTRYSNTGELFF.

Concerning this clone: The read stops 3 residues short of the end of the CDR3; the missing end is completed from the germline J gene. This chain links TRBV6-1 with TRBJ1-2; D might be TRBD1 (5 bases). The CDR3 has 13 residues. Germline CDR1 MNHNS, CDR2 SASEGT. The V gene lost 4 bases and the J gene lost 6 bases, with 12 bases spanning the gap. Incomplete CDR3 DNA: TGTGCCAGCAGTGTGACAGAGTTTGATGGC. Amino acids: CASSVTEFDG. The full-length CDR3 reads as CASSVTEFDGYTF.

Note on this clone: Read sequence stops 3 residues before the CDR3 end, and the germline J gene provides the missing end. The chain combines TRBV2 with TRBJ2-3; D remains unclear. Germline CDR1 is SNHLY and CDR2 is FYNNEI. This CDR3 spans 14 amino acids. The CDR3 sequence is CASRGSVSNQPQYF. The sequenced CDR3 bases are TGTGCCAGCAGGGGCTCCGTAAGCAATCAGCCG. The full variable domain, with the rest looked up from reference TRBV2 and TRBJ2-3, is EPEVTQTPSHQVTQMGQEVILRCVPISNHLYFYWYRQILGQKVEFLVSFYNNEISEKSEIFDDQFSVERPDGSNFTLKIRSTKLEDSAMYFCASRGSVSNQPQYFGPGTRLTVL.

As for this clone: Read sequence stops 3 residues before the CDR3 end, and the germline J gene provides the missing end. The chain couples TRBV7-8 to TRBJ1-6; 7 positions match TRBD1. V dropped 1 base and J dropped 10; count of bases not matched to a gene: 10. Germline lookup yields CDR1 SGHVS and CDR2 FQNEAQ. The CDR3 has 16 residues. CDR3 DNA, as far as it was read: TGTGCCAGCAGCTTAGGTACACAGGGGAAAGGGTCACCC. It encodes CASSLGTQGKGSP. The full CDR3 reads CASSLGTQGKGSPLHF.

With respect to this clone: The read ends 3 residues before the CDR3 terminus; that terminus is restored from the germline J gene. This chain connects TRBV6-1 to TRBJ2-1, with 9 bases that match TRBD1. Germline CDR1 and CDR2: MNHNS and SASEGT. CDR3 length: 14 residues. V trimming: 4 bases; J trimming: 8 bases; junction bases outside the gene matches: 6. The CDR3 bases that were read are TGTGCCAGCAGTGGATTACAGGGGGCTTATGAG. Translated, it gives CASSGLQGAYE. The CDR3, in full, reads CASSGLQGAYEQFF.

In the case of this clone: Read coverage stops 3 residues before the CDR3 terminus; the germline J gene supplies the remainder. V is TRBV20-1 and J is TRBJ2-5; D is possibly TRBD1 (5 bases). The CDR3 contains 14 residues. Trimming removed 6 bases from V and 3 bases from J, with 17 bases in between. Germline CDR1 is DFQATT and CDR2 is SNEGSKA (reference sequence). The part of the CDR3 DNA that was read is TGCAGTGCCACCAAACCAGGGATAGAAGAGACC. Protein: CSATKPGIEET. The whole CDR3 reads CSATKPGIEETQYF.

As regards this clone: Coverage ceases 3 residues before the CDR3 finishes, and the germline J gene fills in the end. The rearrangement joins TRBV7-3 to TRBJ2-5; 9 bases align to TRBD2. This CDR3 has 16 residues. The ends lost 0 bases at V and 2 bases at J; junction bases unmatched: 4. CDR1 SGHTA and CDR2 FQGTGA come from the germline V gene. The covered CDR3 bases are TGTGCCAGCAGCTTAACTGGCGGGGGGGGTCAAGAGACC. It codes for CASSLTGGGGQET. The CDR3 in full is CASSLTGGGGQETQYF.

Regarding this clone: The read ends 3 residues before the CDR3 terminus; that terminus is restored from the germline J gene. V and J are TRBV7-3 and TRBJ2-5, with 8 bases aligning to TRBD2. The J segment lost 5 bases and the V segment lost 8 bases, leaving 16 bases of the junction unmatched. Germline CDR1 reads SGHTA; CDR2 reads FQGTGA. The CDR3 has 16 residues. The CDR3 loop reads CASEPLGRGDGETQYF. The DNA read from the CDR3 is TGTGCCAGCGAACCCTTGGGGCGGGGGGACGGGGAGACC.

In the case of this clone: Read coverage stops 3 residues before the CDR3 terminus; the germline J gene supplies the remainder. This sequence joins TRBV5-4 and TRBJ2-7; D gene uncertain. CDR1 is SGHNT and CDR2 is YYREEE in the germline V gene (reference sequence). This CDR3 is built from 13 residues. V lost 0 bases and J lost 4, with 8 bases in between. The sequenced CDR3 bases are TGTGCCAGCAGCTTGGAAGTCGGGTACGAG. Translation gives CASSLEVGYE. The whole CDR3 region reads CASSLEVGYEQYF.

Turning to this clone: The read ends 3 residues early relative to the CDR3; the germline J gene fills the gap. The chain employs TRBV19 and TRBJ1-2; unclear D gene. Germline values: CDR1 LNHDA, CDR2 SQIVND (reference sequence). This CDR3 region has 12 residues. Trimming removed 10 bases at V and 6 bases at J, with 15 bases between. CDR3 DNA, as far as it was read: TGTGCCATCCTCATACGCGGGAATGGC. It yields the protein CAILIRGNG. The full CDR3 reads CAILIRGNGYTF.

As concerns this clone: From the germline J gene comes the end of the CDR3, since the read stops 3 residues before it. The rearrangement uses TRBV19 and TRBJ1-2; the D is unclear. Germline-derived CDR1 and CDR2 are LNHDA and SQIVND (reference sequence). The CDR3 spans 13 residues. CDR3 protein: CASSPPSGWDYTF. Partial CDR3 DNA: TGTGCCAGTAGTCCGCCTAGCGGGTGGGAC. Looking up the rest from reference TRBV19 and TRBJ1-2 gives the full variable domain: DGGITQSPKYLFRKEGQNVTLSCEQNLNHDAMYWYRQDPGQGLRLIYYSQIVNDFQKGDIAEGYSVSREKKESFPLTVTSAQKNPTAFYLCASSPPSGWDYTFGSGTRLTVV.

Comments on this clone: The read ends 3 residues early relative to the CDR3; the germline J gene fills the gap. This sequence joins TRBV5-1 and TRBJ2-1, with TRBD2 matching 12 bases. V dropped 6 bases and J dropped 1; count of bases not matched to a gene: 14. The CDR3 loop spans 19 amino acids. Germline CDR1 and CDR2: SGHRS and YFSETQ. CDR3 DNA (partial): TGCGCCAGCACCCCGGAATCTAGCGGGAGGGCGGGGTCCTACAATGAG. Translation gives CASTPESSGRAGSYNE. Given in full, the CDR3 is CASTPESSGRAGSYNEQFF.